Below are 15 T cell receptor beta chains sequenced from a single sample in a study of T cell repertoires in cytomegalovirus infection. No antigen has been assigned to these receptors. TCRdb re-derived calls from the reads in MiXCR, one entry per CDR3 protein. This table holds approximately 500,000 distinct CDR3 sequences, 25% to 35% found once. The material sequenced was cultured PBMCs, taken from culture after CMV antigen stimulation. Receptors were obtained from a human donor in good health (CMV status not recorded). Some clones in this sample may be carry-over from other donors' samples.

The V call is TRBV29-1, the J call TRBJ2-5, with D unclear. The ends were cut back, 4 bases at V and 4 bases at J, with 10 bases in the middle. CDR1 is SQVTM and CDR2 is ANQGSEA in the germline V gene. CDR3 length equals 12 residues. CDR3 DNA: TGCAGCGTTGTGGCAGCGATAGAGACCCAGTACTTC. Protein product: CSVVAAIETQYF.

The V call is TRBV11-2, the J call TRBJ2-1, with a possible D match to TRBD2 (5 bases). The CDR3 sequence is 14 residues long. In germline, CDR1 is SGHAT, CDR2 FQNNGV. V lost 1 base to trimming and J lost 8 bases, with 12 bases between them. The CDR3 region has the DNA TGTGCCAGCAGCTTAGGAGGAGGAGGTGATGAGCAGTTCTTC. Residues: CASSLGGGGDEQFF. The entire variable domain, with the rest obtained from reference TRBV11-2 and TRBJ2-1, is as follows: EAGVAQSPRYKIIEKRQSVAFWCNPISGHATLYWYQQILGQGPKLLIQFQNNGVVDDSQLPKDRFSAERLKGVDSTLKIQPAKLEDSAVYLCASSLGGGGDEQFFGPGTRLTVL.

The chain couples TRBV6-5 to TRBJ1-2, with D unclear. V lost 5 bases and J 3 bases, leaving 16 bases between the germline ends. Germline CDR1 is MNHEY and CDR2 is SVGAGI. This CDR3 is built from 15 residues. CDR3: CASSNPGRDYYGYTF. As DNA, the CDR3 is TGTGCCAGCAGTAACCCCGGACGGGATTACTATGGCTACACCTTC.

This clonotype was detected a few times. The rearrangement links TRBV12-3 or TRBV12-4 to TRBJ1-6, with no clear D. V lost 6 bases to trimming and J lost 7 bases, with 10 bases between them. The CDR3 totals 13 residues. CDR3 loop: CASRASGNSPLHF. The CDR3 coding sequence is TGTGCCAGCAGGGCGAGTGGGAATTCACCCCTCCACTTT.

The chain is built from TRBV6-6 and TRBJ1-4; 11 bases map to TRBD1. Trimming removed 6 bases from V and 8 bases from J; junction bases left unmatched: 5. Germline V lookup: CDR1 MNHNY, CDR2 SVGAGI (reference sequence). This CDR3 is 14 amino acids long. The CDR3 DNA sequence: TGTGCCAGCAGCAAGGGACAGGGGGACGAAAAACTGTTTTTT. Its protein product is CASSKGQGDEKLFF.

This clonotype was found many times. The rearrangement joins TRBV7-2 to TRBJ2-5; D might be TRBD1 or TRBD2, each matching 5 bases. This CDR3 comprises 14 residues. Germline V lookup: CDR1 SGHTA, CDR2 FQGNSA. Trimming removed 2 bases from V and 4 bases from J, with 11 bases in between. The DNA of the CDR3 is TGTGCCAGCAGCTTAACCTTGGGGACAGAGACCCAGTACTTC. Translation: CASSLTLGTETQYF.

V and J are TRBV29-1 and TRBJ2-1; TRBD2 agrees at 10 bases. J lost 4 bases, V lost 5 bases, and 8 bases had no gene match. The CDR3 extends over 15 amino acids. CDR1 and CDR2 (germline): SQVTM, ANQGSEA. CDR3 DNA sequence: TGCAGCGTTAGGCTAGCGGGAGACTCTTACAATGAGCAGTTCTTC. As protein: CSVRLAGDSYNEQFF.

This clonotype was detected only a few times. V usage is TRBV7-2 and J usage is TRBJ1-6; D perhaps matches TRBD1 (5 bases). Trimming took off 3 bases at V and 9 bases at J, with 21 bases between the two ends. Per germline, CDR1 SGHTA and CDR2 FQGNSA. The length of the CDR3 is 17 residues. The CDR3 region has the DNA TGTGCCAGCAGCTTGTATGGTGGGGGGGTAGCGGGTTCACCCCTCCACTTT. It translates to CASSLYGGGVAGSPLHF.

A few counts support this clonotype. J is TRBJ1-1 and V is TRBV6-6, with D possibly matching TRBD1 (6 bases). Per the germline V gene, CDR1 is MNHNY and CDR2 is SVGAGI (reference sequence). V lost 0 bases and J lost 0, with 11 bases in between. This CDR3 has 16 residues. CDR3 DNA sequence: TGTGCCAGCAGTTACTCGAGGGGGGGGCTGAACACTGAAGCTTTCTTT. Encoded protein: CASSYSRGGLNTEAFF.

The chain uses TRBV20-1 and TRBJ2-1; tentative D call: TRBD2 (5 bases). Germline CDR1 and CDR2: DFQATT and SNEGSKA (reference sequence). V was clipped by 0 bases and J by 2 bases, with 23 bases between them. The CDR3 length is 19 residues. The CDR3 loop is CSARDGVLVSRRPYNEQFF. DNA for the CDR3: TGCAGTGCTAGAGATGGGGTACTAGTTTCAAGGAGGCCCTACAATGAGCAGTTCTTC.

The chain recombines TRBV4-1 with TRBJ2-1; maybe TRBD1 (6 bases). The length of the CDR3 is 16 residues. Per the germline V gene, CDR1 is MGHRA and CDR2 is YSYEKL. Trimming cost V 3 bases and J 6 bases, with 18 bases left between them. Written as DNA, the CDR3 is TGCGCCAGCAGCCAGCTACACAATTTGGGGGCCAATGAGCAGTTCTTC. Its translation: CASSQLHNLGANEQFF.

A few counts support this clonotype. The chain carries TRBV12-3 or TRBV12-4 and TRBJ2-2; a weak D match, TRBD2 (5 bases). Trimming removed 7 bases from V and 5 bases from J, with 11 bases in between. The CDR3 runs 13 residues. This CDR3 is CASITPGTGELFF. CDR3 DNA: TGTGCCAGCATTACTCCGGGGACCGGGGAGCTGTTTTTT.

This clonotype has ten or more counts. The CDR3 nucleotides are TGTGCCAGCAGTTATGGAGGAGGGCCCTTCGATGAGCAGTTCTTC. Residues: CASSYGGGPFDEQFF. The V call is TRBV6-2 or TRBV6-3, the J call TRBJ2-1, with D possibly TRBD2 on 6 matching bases. CDR1 and CDR2 (germline): MNHEY, SVGEGT. This CDR3 contains 15 residues. V was trimmed by 3 bases and J by 8 bases, leaving 17 bases between them.

The sample holds a few counts of this clonotype. This chain joins TRBV7-2 and TRBJ2-7; possibly TRBD1 or TRBD2 for D (5 bases each). Trimming cost V 5 bases and J 7 bases, with 24 bases left between them. CDR1 is SGHTA and CDR2 is FQGNSA in the germline V gene. This CDR3 has 16 amino acids. CDR3 in amino acids: CASSPDARYGTGEQYF. For the CDR3, the DNA is TGTGCCAGCAGCCCCGACGCCAGATATGGGACGGGAGAGCAGTACTTC.

The CDR3 loop is CASSEVERYGTQYF. The CDR3 DNA reads TGTGCCAGCAGCGAGGTCGAGCGGTACGGGACCCAGTACTTC. This rearrangement joins TRBV7-6 to TRBJ2-5, with D possibly TRBD2 on 5 matching bases. Germline assignment: CDR1 SGHVS and CDR2 FNYEAQ. The CDR3 has 14 amino acids. V dropped 5 bases and J dropped 7 bases, with 17 bases sitting between them.